This T cell receptor beta chain was profiled in a study of radiation and T cells in renal cell carcinoma. Measured with immunoSEQ multiplex PCR; TCRdb has only the in-frame clones, and not every one. The sample records around 16,000 clones, roughly 56% being singletons. A remark on this clone: The antigen remains unidentified.

V dropped 7 bases and J dropped 6 bases, with 21 bases sitting between them. The CDR3 consists of 15 residues. From germline, CDR1 is MNHNY and CDR2 SVGAGI (reference sequence). Treatment defined: treatment-naive control, cytoreductive nephrectomy. Sequenced control tumors were from over ten males and a few females, median age around 57. The study, taken as a whole, reports: Compared with controls, irradiated tumors had more, larger dominant CDR3 motifs. Sampling covered only about 1 g of each tumor. In nephrectomy-only tumors, top 100 clonotypes averaged roughly 45%, versus 54% irradiated.

The chain couples TRBV6-6 to TRBJ1-2; D gene unclear. The sequences come from tumor tissue, collected from a patient whose treatment was nephrectomy without radiotherapy. The sequence was collected from a man over 45 with renal cell carcinoma. The CDR3, as DNA: TGTGCCAGCACCAACGGGCCCACGGGATCCGATGGCTACACCTTC. Encoded protein: CASTNGPTGSDGYTF.